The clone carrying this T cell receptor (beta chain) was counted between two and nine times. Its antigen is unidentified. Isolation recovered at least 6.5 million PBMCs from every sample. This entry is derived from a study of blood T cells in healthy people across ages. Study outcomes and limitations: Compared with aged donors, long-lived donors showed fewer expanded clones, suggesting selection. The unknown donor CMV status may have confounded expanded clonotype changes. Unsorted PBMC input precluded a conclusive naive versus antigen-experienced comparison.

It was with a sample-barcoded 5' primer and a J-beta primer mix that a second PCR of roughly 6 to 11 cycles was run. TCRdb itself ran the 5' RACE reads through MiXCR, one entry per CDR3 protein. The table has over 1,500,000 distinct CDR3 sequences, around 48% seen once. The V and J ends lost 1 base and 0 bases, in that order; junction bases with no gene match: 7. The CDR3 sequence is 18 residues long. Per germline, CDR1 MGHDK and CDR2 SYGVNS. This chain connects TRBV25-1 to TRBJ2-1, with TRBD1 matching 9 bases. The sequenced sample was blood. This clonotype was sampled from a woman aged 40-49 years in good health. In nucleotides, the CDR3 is TGTGCCAGCAGTGAATTACAGGGGGCTATAAGCTCCTACAATGAGCAGTTCTTC. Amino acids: CASSELQGAISSYNEQFF.